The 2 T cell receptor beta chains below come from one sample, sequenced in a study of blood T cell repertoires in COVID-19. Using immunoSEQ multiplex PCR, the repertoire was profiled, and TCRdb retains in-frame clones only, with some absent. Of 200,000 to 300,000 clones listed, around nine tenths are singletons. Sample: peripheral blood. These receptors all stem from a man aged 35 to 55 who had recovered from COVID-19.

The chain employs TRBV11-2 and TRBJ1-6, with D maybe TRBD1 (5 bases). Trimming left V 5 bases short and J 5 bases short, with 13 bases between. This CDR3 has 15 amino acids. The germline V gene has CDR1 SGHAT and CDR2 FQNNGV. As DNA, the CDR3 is TGTGCCAGCAGCCCCACGGGAGGGGATAATTCACCCCTCCACTTT. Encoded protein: CASSPTGGDNSPLHF.

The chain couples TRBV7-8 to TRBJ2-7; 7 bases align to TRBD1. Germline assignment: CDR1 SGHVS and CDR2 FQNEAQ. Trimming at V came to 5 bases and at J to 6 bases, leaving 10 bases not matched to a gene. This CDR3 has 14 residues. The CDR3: CASSKRQGVGEQYF. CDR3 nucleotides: TGTGCCAGCAGCAAACGGCAGGGGGTTGGCGAGCAGTACTTC.